This TCR beta chain was documented in a study of blood T cell repertoires in COVID-19. Overall study context: The United States, Italy and Spain supplied acute and convalescent COVID-19 samples.

This CDR3 comprises 14 residues. Germline V lookup: CDR1 LNHDA, CDR2 SQIVND (reference sequence). V trimming: 7 bases; J trimming: 1 base; junction bases outside the gene matches: 3. Authors' data handling: Reference gene primer amplification yielded estimated nucleated cell counts. Sequencing was performed with immunoSEQ multiplex PCR; in TCRdb, only in-frame clones are kept and a portion is missing. The V and J calls and clone size come from that table; D and trimming were worked out from the DNA. The data show 210,000 or so clones, approximately 81% seen once. The V and J genes are TRBV19 and TRBJ1-1, with TRBD1 identical over 10 bases. This clonotype originated in a human donor in a cohort sampled during active COVID-19. Source material: peripheral blood. The CDR3 is CASTRQGANTEAFF. CDR3 coding DNA: TGTGCCAGTACCCGACAGGGGGCGAACACTGAAGCTTTCTTT.